The rows below give T cell receptor beta chains drawn from one sample of a study of Ad26.COV2.S vaccination and SARS-CoV-2 variants. Profiling relied on immunoSEQ multiplex PCR, and the TCRdb table lists in-frame clones only, not all of them. Among some 300,000 clones listed, around 81% were seen once. The specimen comprised peripheral blood, sampled in a trial of Ad26.COV2.S vaccine versus placebo. Every receptor here comes from a person aged 18-60 years who received the Ad26.COV2.S COVID-19 vaccine or a placebo. The CDR3 runs from the conserved cysteine through the conserved F or W. Fields, in order: D gene, V gene, J gene, CDR3 protein, CDR3 DNA. The D gene is left open where the match is weak.

TRBD1	TRBV7-8	TRBJ2-5	CASSRPRTGLETQYF	TGTGCCAGCAGCCGACCCAGGACAGGGTTAGAGACCCAGTACTTC
-	TRBV9	TRBJ1-3	CASSLRGNTIYF	TGTGCCAGCAGCCTCCGCGGAAACACCATATATTTT
-	TRBV28	TRBJ2-3	CASSLTAPDTQYF	TGTGCCAGCAGTTTGACAGCGCCAGATACGCAGTATTTT
TRBD1	TRBV6-5	TRBJ1-5	CASIGQQGHNQPQHF	TGTGCCAGCATCGGTCAACAGGGGCATAATCAGCCCCAGCATTTT
TRBD2	TRBV19	TRBJ2-3	CASRRLAGGTSTDTQYF	TGTGCCAGTAGGAGACTAGCGGGGGGCACTAGCACAGATACGCAGTATTTT
-	TRBV10-3	TRBJ2-5	CAISVVLCQETQYF	TGTGCCATCAGTGTTGTTTTGTGTCAAGAGACCCAGTACTTC
-	TRBV5-1	TRBJ1-6	CASSWGAHNSPLHF	TGCGCCAGCAGCTGGGGTGCCCATAATTCACCCCTCCACTTT
-	TRBV19	TRBJ2-7	CASSPVGALNEQYF	TGTGCCAGTAGCCCTGTGGGGGCCCTAAACGAGCAGTACTTC
TRBD2	TRBV24-1	TRBJ2-5	CATSDPLAGGQETQYF	TGTGCCACCAGTGATCCTTTAGCGGGGGGGCAAGAGACCCAGTACTTC
TRBD1	TRBV10-3	TRBJ1-5	CAISPGQGRVQPQHF	TGTGCCATCAGTCCCGGACAGGGAAGAGTTCAGCCCCAGCATTTT